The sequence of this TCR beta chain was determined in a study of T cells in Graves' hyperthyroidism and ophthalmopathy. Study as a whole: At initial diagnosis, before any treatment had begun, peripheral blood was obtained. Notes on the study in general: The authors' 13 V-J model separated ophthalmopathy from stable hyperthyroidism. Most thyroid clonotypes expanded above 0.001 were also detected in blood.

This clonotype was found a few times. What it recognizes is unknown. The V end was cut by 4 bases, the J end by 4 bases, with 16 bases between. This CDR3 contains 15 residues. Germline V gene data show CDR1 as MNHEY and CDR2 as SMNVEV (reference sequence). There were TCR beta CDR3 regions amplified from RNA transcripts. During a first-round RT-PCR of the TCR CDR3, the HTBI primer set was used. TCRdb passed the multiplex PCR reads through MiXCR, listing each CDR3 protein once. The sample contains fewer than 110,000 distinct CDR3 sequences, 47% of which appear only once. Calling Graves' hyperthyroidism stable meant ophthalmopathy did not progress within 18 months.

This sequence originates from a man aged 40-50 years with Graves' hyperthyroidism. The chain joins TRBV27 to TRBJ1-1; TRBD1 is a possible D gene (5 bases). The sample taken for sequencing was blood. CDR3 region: CASSSYSGLSTEAFF. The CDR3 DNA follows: TGTGCCAGCAGTTCATACTCAGGGTTATCCACTGAAGCTTTCTTT.